This TCR beta chain was identified during a study of shared clonotypes between healthy human individuals. Turning to the study itself: Researchers assigned three CD4 naive, three CD4 memory, two CD8 naive and one CD8 memory plate to each donor.

Each subset's genomic DNA was split evenly across several immunoSEQ plates. TCRdb's table, derived via immunoSEQ multiplex PCR, lists solely in-frame clones and lacks some. Altogether 330,000 or so clones are present, less than 85% being singletons, with the ten largest covering 10% to 13%. The TCR was taken from a man aged 30 to 45 in good health. Input material: memory CD4+ T cells sorted from blood. The subset here: CD45RA-negative fraction.

The DNA of the CDR3 is TGCGCCAGCAGCCAAGATGAAGGTAGCGGGAGTTACGAGCAGTACTTC. This translates into CASSQDEGSGSYEQYF. The genes are TRBV4-3 and TRBJ2-7, with TRBD2 identical over 9 bases. V was pared by 0 bases and J by 4 bases, with 7 bases of the junction left unmatched. Per germline, CDR1 LGHNA and CDR2 YSLEER. The CDR3 consists of 16 residues.